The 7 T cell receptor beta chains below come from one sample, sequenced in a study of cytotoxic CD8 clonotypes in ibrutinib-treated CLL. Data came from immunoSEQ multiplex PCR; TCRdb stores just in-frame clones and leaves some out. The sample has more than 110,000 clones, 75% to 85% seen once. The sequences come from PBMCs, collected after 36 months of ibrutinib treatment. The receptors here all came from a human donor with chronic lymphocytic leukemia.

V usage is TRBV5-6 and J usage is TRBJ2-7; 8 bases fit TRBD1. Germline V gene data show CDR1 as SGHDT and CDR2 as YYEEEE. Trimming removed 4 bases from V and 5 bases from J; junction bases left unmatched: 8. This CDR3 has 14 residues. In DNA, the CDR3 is TGTGCCAGCAGCGGACCGGACAGGGCCCACGAGCAGTACTTC. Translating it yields CASSGPDRAHEQYF.

This CDR3 reads CASSESSGSYNEQFF. DNA of the CDR3: TGTGCCAGCAGTGAGTCTAGCGGGAGTTACAATGAGCAGTTCTTC. The chain is built from TRBV6-4 and TRBJ2-1, with 10 bases aligning to TRBD2. The V gene end was trimmed by 3 bases and the J gene end by 4 bases; junction bases not matched to a gene: 3. CDR3 size: 15 residues. Germline V gene data show CDR1 as MRHNA and CDR2 as SNTAGT.

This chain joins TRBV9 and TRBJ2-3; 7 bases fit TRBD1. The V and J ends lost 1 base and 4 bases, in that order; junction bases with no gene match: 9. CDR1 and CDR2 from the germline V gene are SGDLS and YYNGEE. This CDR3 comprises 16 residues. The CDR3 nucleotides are TGTGCCAGCAGCGTAACCGACAGGGTTTGGGCAGATACGCAGTATTTT. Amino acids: CASSVTDRVWADTQYF.

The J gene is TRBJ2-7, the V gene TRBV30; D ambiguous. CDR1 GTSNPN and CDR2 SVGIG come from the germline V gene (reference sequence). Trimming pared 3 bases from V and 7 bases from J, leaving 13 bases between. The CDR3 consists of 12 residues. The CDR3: CAWRLSAWEQYF. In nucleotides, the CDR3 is TGTGCCTGGAGGCTGTCGGCCTGGGAGCAGTACTTC. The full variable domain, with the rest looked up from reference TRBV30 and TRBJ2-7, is SQTIHQWPATLVQPVGSPLSLECTVEGTSNPNLYWYRQAAGRGLQLLFYSVGIGQISSEVPQNLSASRPQDRQFILSSKKLLLSDSGFYLCAWRLSAWEQYFGPGTRLTVT.

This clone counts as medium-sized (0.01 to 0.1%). CDR3 nucleotides: TGTGCCAGCAGCGGGGGCGGAGTGCCTGGAAACACCATATATTTT. It is translated as CASSGGGVPGNTIYF. The chain has TRBV7-9 and TRBJ1-3, with D possibly matching TRBD1 (6 bases). Germline assignment: CDR1 SEHNR and CDR2 FQNEAQ (reference sequence). This CDR3 comprises 15 residues. V was pared by 5 bases and J by 2 bases, with 13 bases between.

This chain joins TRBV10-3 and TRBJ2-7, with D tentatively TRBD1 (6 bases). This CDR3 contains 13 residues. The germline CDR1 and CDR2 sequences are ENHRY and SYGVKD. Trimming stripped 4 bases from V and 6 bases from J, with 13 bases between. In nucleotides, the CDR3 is TGTGCCATCAGTGCCATACAGGGCGGCGAGCAGTACTTC. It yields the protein CAISAIQGGEQYF.

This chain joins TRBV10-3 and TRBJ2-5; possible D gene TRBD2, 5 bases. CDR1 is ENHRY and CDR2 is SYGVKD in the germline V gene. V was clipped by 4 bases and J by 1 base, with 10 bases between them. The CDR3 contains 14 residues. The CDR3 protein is CAISAGIRQETQYF. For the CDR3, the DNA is TGTGCCATCAGTGCCGGGATCCGCCAAGAGACCCAGTACTTC.